This T cell receptor beta chain was recovered during a study of response to subunit inactivated influenza vaccine. Findings of the study overall: Authors proposed each seasonal influenza vaccination draws in few new T cells.

Notes on this clonotype: Antigen unknown.

This CDR3 spans 15 amino acids. V shed 1 base, J shed 3 bases, and the junction held 6 bases outside the gene matches. Per the germline V gene, CDR1 is SGHTA and CDR2 is FQGNSA. Via MiXCR, TCRdb re-called the RT-PCR reads, giving one row per CDR3 protein. This table has 500,000 to 600,000 distinct CDR3 sequences, approximately 12% appearing once. The origin of this receptor is a man aged 50 to 60 who received an inactivated influenza vaccine. The material sequenced was PBMCs from blood, taken on the day of vaccination. The V call is TRBV7-2, the J call TRBJ2-7; 7 positions agree with TRBD2. CDR3 amino acids: CASSLEAGRFYEQYF. As DNA, the CDR3 is TGTGCCAGCAGCTTAGAAGCGGGACGCTTCTACGAGCAGTACTTC.